Each of the 10 T cell receptor beta chains below was sequenced from the same sample in a study of neoadjuvant anti-PD-1 for oral cavity cancer. Time point indicated: after neoadjuvant nivolumab, at surgical resection. Repertoires were generated with immunoSEQ multiplex PCR, while TCRdb's copy carries only in-frame clones and drops some. This table has some 10,000 clones, around three fifths appearing once. The sample here was tumor tissue, taken after nivolumab (anti-PD-1) treatment. The receptors derive from a person aged 40 to 85 with oral cavity squamous cell carcinoma.

The chain couples TRBV6-1 to TRBJ2-5; D possibly corresponds to TRBD1 (6 bases). There are 14 residues in the CDR3. V was clipped by 5 bases and J by 3 bases, with 13 bases between them. Germline V gene lookup returns CDR1 MNHNS and CDR2 SASEGT. CDR3 region: CASSSPRTEETQYF. DNA for the CDR3: TGTGCCAGCAGTTCTCCTCGGACAGAAGAGACCCAGTACTTC.

This chain uses TRBV6-5 with TRBJ2-5, with 7 bases aligning to TRBD1. CDR1 and CDR2 (germline): MNHEY, SVGAGI. V lost 7 bases, J lost 5 bases, and 13 bases stayed unmatched. The CDR3 is made up of 15 amino acids. The CDR3 region has the DNA TGTGCCAGCAAGAGAGGAGAGGGGGCGCGGGAGACCCAGTACTTC. Amino acid sequence: CASKRGEGARETQYF.

This clone was seen more than once but under ten times. The rearrangement joins TRBV20-1 to TRBJ2-1, with D uncertain. This CDR3 contains 11 residues. The V end lost 1 base, the J end lost 6 bases, and 4 bases lay between the germline ends. CDR1 and CDR2 (germline): DFQATT, SNEGSKA (reference sequence). The chain's CDR3 is CSARAANEQFF. CDR3 in DNA: TGCAGTGCTAGAGCCGCCAATGAGCAGTTCTTC.

This clone was detected only a few times. This chain joins TRBV11-2 and TRBJ1-4; possibly TRBD1 for D (6 bases). V lost 1 base and J lost 5, with 17 bases in between. Germline CDR1 reads SGHAT; CDR2 reads FQNNGV. CDR3 size: 17 residues. The CDR3 region is CASSLVLVQGGNEKLFF. CDR3 bases: TGTGCCAGCAGCTTAGTACTTGTACAGGGAGGAAATGAAAAACTGTTTTTT.

The chain joins TRBV4-2 to TRBJ2-7, with D tentatively TRBD1 (6 bases). The CDR3 is 12 residues long. V gave up 5 bases and J gave up 6 bases, with 11 bases separating them. Germline values: CDR1 LGHNA, CDR2 YNFKEQ. CDR3 in DNA: TGTGCCAGCAGCTCCGGACAGCGCGAGCAGTACTTC. Protein product: CASSSGQREQYF.

V is TRBV10-3 and J is TRBJ2-7; TRBD2 matches at 14 bases. CDR3 size: 16 residues. Germline-derived CDR1 and CDR2 are ENHRY and SYGVKD. J gave up 5 bases and V 6 bases, and 9 bases lay outside the gene matches. The DNA of the CDR3 is TGTGCCATCAGAGACGGGACTAGCGGGAGAGAGAACGAGCAGTACTTC. It encodes CAIRDGTSGRENEQYF.

This chain joins TRBV6-1 and TRBJ1-5, with D uncertain. Trimming took off 6 bases at V and 3 bases at J, with 12 bases between the two ends. The V gene's germline CDR1 is MNHNS and CDR2 SASEGT. The length of the CDR3 is 14 residues. CDR3 bases: TGTGCCAGCAGGGCCGGGTCCTCCAATCAGCCCCAGCATTTT. Its protein product is CASRAGSSNQPQHF.

This clone was recorded a few times. The rearrangement joins TRBV7-8 to TRBJ2-3; 9 bases line up with TRBD2. V gave up 3 bases and J gave up 5 bases; unmatched junction bases: 6. The CDR3 runs 15 residues. In germline, CDR1 is SGHVS, CDR2 FQNEAQ. CDR3 sequence: CASSLLAGSGDTQYF. The CDR3 DNA sequence: TGTGCCAGCAGCTTGCTAGCGGGGTCCGGAGATACGCAGTATTTT.

CDR3 loop: CAISEGQGADTQYF. Written as DNA, the CDR3 is TGTGCCATCAGTGAGGGACAGGGGGCAGATACGCAGTATTTT. The V call is TRBV10-3, the J call TRBJ2-3; 10 nucleotides agree with TRBD1. Per the germline V gene, CDR1 is ENHRY and CDR2 is SYGVKD. The CDR3 is 14 amino acids. V shed 2 bases, J shed 4 bases, and the junction held 0 bases outside the gene matches.

The chain has TRBV6-6 and TRBJ2-3; D unclear. The CDR3 loop spans 13 amino acids. Trimming removed 6 bases at V and 3 bases at J, with 10 bases between. Germline CDR1 MNHNY, CDR2 SVGAGI (reference sequence). DNA for the CDR3: TGTGCCAGCAGGGGCCGCCGTACAGATACGCAGTATTTT. Translating it yields CASRGRRTDTQYF.